What follows are 26 T cell receptor beta chains derived from one specimen sequenced in a study of shared clonotypes between healthy human individuals. Generated by immunoSEQ multiplex PCR, the TCRdb table keeps only in-frame clones and is missing some. The repertoire holds roughly 2.5 million clones, with 90% to 95% as singletons. Sequencing was carried out using naive CD4+ T cells sorted from blood. Subset specified: CD45RA+ positively selected. The receptors shown here come from a man in his late teens or twenties in good health.

The V and J genes are TRBV30 and TRBJ1-6; weak D call: TRBD1 (5 bases). Germline CDR1 and CDR2: GTSNPN and SVGIG (reference sequence). The CDR3 totals 17 residues. Trimming removed 1 base from V and 0 bases from J, with 13 bases in between. CDR3 DNA sequence: TGTGCCTGGAGTGGACAGACTACGAGCTCCTATAATTCACCCCTCCACTTT. It is translated as CAWSGQTTSSYNSPLHF.

The V call is TRBV9, the J call TRBJ1-6, with D perhaps matching TRBD1 (6 bases). The germline V gene encodes CDR1 SGDLS and CDR2 YYNGEE. V lost 3 bases and J lost 5, with 27 bases in between. This CDR3 contains 20 residues. CDR3 sequence: CASSAMTGLSLGPNNSPLHF. The CDR3 nucleotides are TGTGCCAGCAGCGCCATGACAGGCCTCTCGCTCGGGCCAAATAATTCACCCCTCCACTTT. Full variable domain (rest looked up from reference TRBV9 and TRBJ1-6): DSGVTQTPKHLITATGQRVTLRCSPRSGDLSVYWYQQSLDQGLQFLIQYYNGEERAKGNILERFSAQQFPDLHSELNLSSLELGDSALYFCASSAMTGLSLGPNNSPLHFGNGTRLTVT.

The J gene is TRBJ2-5, the V gene TRBV4-1; D gene ambiguous. The CDR3 is 13 residues long. Per germline, CDR1 MGHRA and CDR2 YSYEKL. V dropped 4 bases and J dropped 4 bases, with 10 bases sitting between them. The CDR3 sequence: CASSLPPVETQYF. CDR3 coding DNA: TGCGCCAGCAGCCTCCCCCCCGTAGAGACCCAGTACTTC.

As regards this clone: Germline is not matched at one junction end, which may reflect a read error. The chain employs TRBV7-7 and TRBJ2-3, with 11 bases aligning to TRBD1. The CDR3 covers 15 residues. Germline values: CDR1 SSHAT, CDR2 FNYEAQ (reference sequence). The CDR3 coding sequence is TGTGCTAGCAGCCTTGGACAGGGGGCAAAAGATACGCAGTATTTT. Translation gives CASSLGQGAKDTQYF.

The V gene is TRBV10-2, the J gene TRBJ2-5, with a tentative D call TRBD1 (5 bases). There are 14 residues in the CDR3. Germline values: CDR1 WSHSY, CDR2 SAAADI. V was pared by 2 bases and J by 7 bases, with 14 bases between. The CDR3 nucleotides are TGCGCCAGCAGTGAGCCCACAGGTCTCGCGACCCAGTACTTC. Its translation: CASSEPTGLATQYF.

V usage is TRBV18 and J usage is TRBJ2-5; TRBD1 aligns across 8 bases. The J call could be wrong; TRBJ2-7 is a better fit for the DNA end. The CDR3 is made up of 14 amino acids. Per germline, CDR1 KGHSH and CDR2 LQKENI. As DNA, the CDR3 is TGTGCCAGCTCAGCCGAACAGGGGGCCTACGAGCAGTACTTC. Its protein product is CASSAEQGAYEQYF.

V and J are TRBV7-2 and TRBJ2-2; TRBD2 matches 8 bases. Germline loops: CDR1 SGHTA, CDR2 FQGNSA. Trimming removed 2 bases from V and 4 bases from J; junction bases left unmatched: 3. This CDR3 contains 15 residues. The chain's CDR3 is CASSLTSGATGELFF. In DNA, the CDR3 is TGTGCCAGCAGCTTAACTAGCGGAGCCACCGGGGAGCTGTTTTTT.

Points on this clone: This same CDR3 is encoded by further DNA sequences in the sample. The chain uses TRBV9 and TRBJ2-7; the D is unclear. The CDR3 length is 13 residues. Germline-derived CDR1 and CDR2 are SGDLS and YYNGEE. Trimming stripped 0 bases from V and 1 base from J, with 5 bases between. CDR3 protein: CASSVDPSYEQYF. The CDR3 DNA reads TGTGCCAGCAGCGTAGACCCATCCTACGAGCAGTACTTC. The full variable domain, its missing parts supplied by reference TRBV9 and TRBJ2-7, is DSGVTQTPKHLITATGQRVTLRCSPRSGDLSVYWYQQSLDQGLQFLIQYYNGEERAKGNILERFSAQQFPDLHSELNLSSLELGDSALYFCASSVDPSYEQYFGPGTRLTVT.

The chain has TRBV5-4 and TRBJ2-7; D perhaps matches TRBD1 (6 bases). Per the germline V gene, CDR1 is SGHNT and CDR2 is YYREEE (reference sequence). Deletions cut 4 bases from V and 3 bases from J, with 26 bases between. The CDR3 extends over 18 amino acids. This CDR3 reads CASSDDGQSNFIFYEQYF. As DNA, the CDR3 is TGTGCCAGCAGCGATGACGGACAGAGTAACTTCATTTTCTACGAGCAGTACTTC.

The CDR3 region is CATSRDPAVSYEQYF. CDR3 in DNA: TGTGCCACCAGCAGAGATCCGGCAGTCTCCTACGAGCAGTACTTC. The V gene is TRBV15, the J gene TRBJ2-7; no reliable D call. This CDR3 comprises 15 residues. V lost 0 bases and J lost 0, with 9 bases in between. Germline V lookup: CDR1 LNHNV, CDR2 YYDKDF (reference sequence).

V gene TRBV10-1 combines with J gene TRBJ1-1; 9 bases match TRBD1. This CDR3 region has 13 residues. The V segment lost 5 bases and the J segment 8 bases; nucleotides outside the gene matches: 6. Germline assignment: CDR1 WNHNN and CDR2 SYGVQD (reference sequence). CDR3 DNA sequence: TGCGCCAGCAGTCGGGACAGGGAGACCGAAGCTTTCTTT. It is translated as CASSRDRETEAFF.

V usage is TRBV11-2 and J usage is TRBJ2-3, with 8 bases lining up with TRBD1. Germline V lookup: CDR1 SGHAT, CDR2 FQNNGV. With 4 bases clipped from V and 8 bases from J, the junction kept 17 bases outside the gene matches. The CDR3 covers 17 residues. CDR3 in amino acids: CASSSRTGSNPIGTQYF. CDR3 nucleotide sequence: TGTGCCAGCAGCTCGCGGACAGGGTCAAACCCAATTGGTACGCAGTATTTT.

In the case of this clone: Other DNA sequences within the sample encode an identical CDR3. This rearrangement joins TRBV7-3 to TRBJ2-2; no reliable D call. Germline V gives CDR1 SGHTA, CDR2 FQGTGA. CDR3 length: 13 residues. The V end was cut by 1 base, the J end by 7 bases, with 7 bases between. The CDR3 region is CASSLRGNGELFF. CDR3 DNA: TGTGCCAGCAGCTTAAGGGGTAACGGGGAGCTGTTTTTT.

V is TRBV2 and J is TRBJ2-6; D ambiguous. CDR1 is SNHLY and CDR2 is FYNNEI in the germline V gene. This CDR3 region has 14 residues. The V and J ends lost 3 bases and 8 bases respectively, with 11 bases between them. CDR3 nucleotides: TGTGCCAGCAGTGAGTTTGACTCTACCAACGTCCTGACTTTC. It yields the protein CASSEFDSTNVLTF.

The V gene is TRBV28, the J gene TRBJ2-3, with TRBD2 matching over 7 bases. The CDR3 covers 16 residues. V lost 1 base to trimming and J lost 0 bases; unmatched junction nucleotides: 4. CDR1 is MDHEN, CDR2 SYDVKM, per germline. CDR3 protein: CASSLSGRGSTDTQYF. The CDR3 DNA reads as TGTGCCAGCAGTTTATCTGGGCGGGGGAGCACAGATACGCAGTATTTT.

In its sample, this clone was seen once. The CDR3 loop is CASSSGQGRGNEKLFF. CDR3 DNA sequence: TGTGCCAGCAGCTCCGGACAGGGTAGGGGTAATGAAAAACTGTTTTTT. The gene calls are TRBV11-2 and TRBJ1-4; 8 nucleotides align to TRBD1. This CDR3 has 16 amino acids. Looked up from germline, CDR1 is SGHAT and CDR2 is FQNNGV. After removal of 4 bases from V and 4 bases from J, the junction contained 8 bases not matched to a gene.

V gene TRBV6-5 combines with J gene TRBJ2-3; 7 nucleotides match TRBD2. There are 16 residues in the CDR3. Germline V gene lookup returns CDR1 MNHEY and CDR2 SVGAGI. V was pared by 2 bases and J by 4 bases, with 9 bases of the junction left unmatched. CDR3 nucleotides: TGTGCCAGCAGTTACCTTCGCGGGGGTGGCGCAGATACGCAGTATTTT. This codes for CASSYLRGGGADTQYF.

The gene calls are TRBV5-1 and TRBJ1-4, with 9 nucleotides matching TRBD1. Germline-derived CDR1 and CDR2 are SGHRS and YFSETQ. The V segment lost 0 bases and the J segment 8 bases; nucleotides outside the gene matches: 5. The CDR3 sequence is 15 residues long. CDR3 bases: TGCGCCAGCAGCTTGGAACAGGGGGCGGGGGAAAAACTGTTTTTT. Translating it yields CASSLEQGAGEKLFF. Full variable domain (rest looked up from reference TRBV5-1 and TRBJ1-4): KAGVTQTPRYLIKTRGQQVTLSCSPISGHRSVSWYQQTPGQGLQFLFEYFSETQRNKGNFPGRFSGRQFSNSRSEMNVSTLELGDSALYLCASSLEQGAGEKLFFGSGTQLSVL.

The V and J genes are TRBV18 and TRBJ1-1; tentatively, D is TRBD1 (5 bases). The CDR3 has 13 residues. Germline lookup yields CDR1 KGHSH and CDR2 LQKENI. Between the trimmed V and J ends, which lost 4 bases and 5 bases, there was a span of 11 bases. CDR3 coding DNA: TGTGCCAGCTCACTTCAAGAGGGGACTGAAGCTTTCTTT. This gives the protein CASSLQEGTEAFF.

V gene TRBV4-3 combines with J gene TRBJ2-5; 9 nucleotides align to TRBD2. With V trimmed by 4 bases and J by 2 bases, 5 bases remained unmatched. The CDR3 spans 15 residues. Germline V gene data show CDR1 as LGHNA and CDR2 as YSLEER. The CDR3 here is CASSRLAEPQETQYF. In DNA, the CDR3 is TGCGCCAGCAGCCGACTAGCGGAGCCTCAAGAGACCCAGTACTTC.

This clone was picked up one time. The rearrangement uses TRBV11-2 and TRBJ2-2, with 7 nucleotides matching TRBD1. CDR1 and CDR2 from the germline V gene are SGHAT and FQNNGV. V gave up 5 bases and J gave up 4 bases; unmatched junction bases: 10. This CDR3 is 16 amino acids long. This CDR3 is CASSLRRQGFTGELFF. CDR3 in DNA: TGTGCCAGCAGCCTACGTCGACAGGGTTTCACCGGGGAGCTGTTTTTT.

V gene TRBV6-5 combines with J gene TRBJ1-2, with no clear D. The V end was cut by 3 bases, the J end by 2 bases, with 7 bases between. The CDR3 extends over 13 amino acids. Germline CDR1 reads MNHEY; CDR2 reads SVGAGI. Here the CDR3 reads CASSYQENYGYTF. CDR3 DNA sequence: TGTGCCAGCAGTTATCAGGAGAACTATGGCTACACCTTC.

The genes are TRBV27 and TRBJ1-2; D is ambiguous. V shed 10 bases and J shed 3 bases, with 12 bases lying between them. The CDR3 extends over 12 amino acids. The germline gives CDR1 MNHEY, CDR2 SMNVEV (reference sequence). This chain's CDR3 is CAIPRRYYGYTF. The DNA for the CDR3 is TGTGCCATCCCACGACGTTACTATGGCTACACCTTC.

The rearrangement links TRBV11-2 to TRBJ1-1; D not resolved. Germline V gene lookup returns CDR1 SGHAT and CDR2 FQNNGV. CDR3 length: 15 residues. The V gene lost 1 base and the J gene lost 5 bases, with 14 bases spanning the gap. For the CDR3, the DNA is TGTGCCAGCAGCTTAGTGCCCGGATCGGGGACTGAAGCTTTCTTT. It specifies CASSLVPGSGTEAFF.

The gene calls are TRBV5-6 and TRBJ1-5; D not certain. Germline values: CDR1 SGHDT, CDR2 YYEEEE. CDR3 length equals 16 residues. V lost 1 base to trimming and J lost 0 bases, with 11 bases between them. The CDR3 DNA sequence: TGTGCCAGCAGCTTGTTGGCGGGGAGTAGCAATCAGCCCCAGCATTTT. It codes for CASSLLAGSSNQPQHF.

The chain couples TRBV10-3 to TRBJ1-5, with a possible D match to TRBD1 (5 bases). The CDR3 spans 13 residues. The germline V gene has CDR1 ENHRY and CDR2 SYGVKD. Trimming removed 8 bases at V and 5 bases at J, with 13 bases between. The CDR3 DNA reads TGTGCCATCTCCGCGACAGAGGATCAGCCCCAGCATTTT. Translated, it gives CAISATEDQPQHF.